This T cell receptor (beta chain) was captured by sequencing in a study of T-cell reconstitution after alpha-beta-depleted transplantation in children. This clonotype was picked up a small number of times. The CDR3 is 14 residues long. The ends were cut back, 6 bases at V and 2 bases at J, with 11 bases in the middle. Molecular barcoding with unique molecular identifiers was used for the TCRbeta library. TCRdb passed the PCR reads through MiXCR, listing each CDR3 protein once. The repertoire holds about 640,000 distinct CDR3 sequences, with roughly 15% as singletons. This sequence joins TRBV12-3 or TRBV12-4 and TRBJ1-3; tentative D call: TRBD1 (5 bases). Sequenced material: PBMCs from the stem cell graft donor, taken from the stem cell graft. This clonotype originated in a human donor who donated a stem cell graft to a child with acute myeloid leukemia. CDR3 DNA sequence: TGTGCCAGCAGCCCAGACAGCGCTGGAAACACCATATATTTT. This encodes CASSPDSAGNTIYF.